These 10 T cell receptor beta chains were sequenced from one sample in a study of early T cells in non-severe SARS-CoV-2 infection. One entry per CDR3 protein, called by TCRdb with MiXCR from the 5' RACE reads. This table holds roughly 23,000 distinct CDR3 sequences, about 5.7% found once. The source material was whole blood, sampled at baseline. Source of these receptors: an adult who was a healthcare worker with PCR-confirmed SARS-CoV-2 infection or an uninfected control (not recorded which).

This clonotype was counted a few times. The gene calls are TRBV10-2 and TRBJ2-5, with TRBD1 matching over 11 bases. The CDR3 has 13 amino acids. Germline CDR1 reads WSHSY; CDR2 reads SAAADI. The junction had 9 bases not matched to a gene; V was cut back by 11 bases and J by 7 bases. CDR3 DNA sequence: TGCGCCTCCCAGGCAGGGACAGGGGGGACCCAGTACTTC. Its translation: CASQAGTGGTQYF.

This rearrangement joins TRBV3-1 to TRBJ2-1; 9 bases are a match to TRBD2. Germline CDR1 LGHDT, CDR2 YNNKEL (reference sequence). After removal of 3 bases from V and 9 bases from J, the junction contained 18 bases not matched to a gene. The CDR3 has 18 amino acids. The DNA for the CDR3 is TGTGCCAGCAGCCACCCAAACCTTTGGGGCGGGGGGGCCGTTGAGCAGTTCTTC. Its translation: CASSHPNLWGGGAVEQFF.

This clonotype turned up a few times. The chain couples TRBV20-1 to TRBJ1-4; no firm D call. The CDR3 is 13 amino acids. The germline CDR1 and CDR2 sequences are DFQATT and SNEGSKA (reference sequence). Trimming took off 5 bases at V and 7 bases at J, with 14 bases between the two ends. As DNA, the CDR3 is TGCAGTGCTTCGCCGCGGAGAAGTGAAAAACTGTTTTTT. It is translated as CSASPRRSEKLFF.

In this sample, this clonotype turned up many times. J is TRBJ2-1 and V is TRBV5-6; D is uncertain. Trimming stripped 0 bases from V and 7 bases from J, with 8 bases between. The CDR3 runs to 13 residues. The germline CDR1 and CDR2 sequences are SGHDT and YYEEEE. The CDR3, as DNA: TGTGCCAGCAGCTTGGCCTTCGTAAATGAGCAGTTCTTC. It is translated as CASSLAFVNEQFF.

The J gene is TRBJ2-7, the V gene TRBV25-1, with TRBD1 identical over 12 bases. CDR1 MGHDK and CDR2 SYGVNS come from the germline V gene. The junction had 15 bases not matched to a gene; V was cut back by 5 bases and J by 13 bases. The CDR3 sequence is 15 residues long. CDR3 sequence reads: CASSRSGTGGLRGYF. The CDR3 DNA reads TGTGCCAGCAGTAGGTCCGGGACAGGGGGCCTACGAGGATACTTC.

Concerning this clonotype: Given a much more abundant clone one base away, this may be a read error. The chain links TRBV13 to TRBJ1-6, with 8 bases fitting TRBD1. The CDR3 runs to 16 residues. Germline-derived CDR1 and CDR2 are PRHDT and FYEKMQ (reference sequence). With V trimmed by 3 bases and J by 6 bases, 7 bases remained unmatched. The CDR3 sequence is CASSFYGQGSNSPLHF. CDR3 sequence (DNA): TGTGCCAGCAGCTTTTACGGACAGGGCAGTAATTCACCCCTCCACTTT.

On this clonotype itself: A much larger clone lies a single base off, so this may be a read error. The rearrangement uses TRBV2 and TRBJ2-2; D not resolved. V shed 3 bases and J shed 8 bases, with 10 bases lying between them. Germline CDR1 is SNHLY and CDR2 is FYNNEI. The CDR3 extends over 13 amino acids. CDR3 loop: CASSDVDKGELFF. The CDR3 DNA reads TGTGCCAGCAGTGATGTCGATAAGGGGGAGCTGTTTTTT.

This clonotype was seen a few times. This sequence joins TRBV6-2 or TRBV6-3 and TRBJ1-1, with a possible D match to TRBD1 (5 bases). This CDR3 is built from 11 residues. CDR1 and CDR2 (germline): MNHEY, SVGEGT. Trimming left V 7 bases short and J 4 bases short, with 7 bases between. For the CDR3, the DNA is TGTGCCAGCACCCAGGGCACTGAAGCTTTCTTT. Translating gives CASTQGTEAFF.

The chain couples TRBV5-1 to TRBJ2-1, with 10 positions matching TRBD2. Trimming took 3 bases from V and 5 from J; bases not matched to a gene: 8. The germline V gene encodes CDR1 SGHRS and CDR2 YFSETQ. The CDR3 covers 16 residues. The CDR3: CASSWAPSGGNNEQFF. The CDR3 region has the DNA TGCGCCAGCAGCTGGGCTCCTAGCGGGGGAAACAATGAGCAGTTCTTC.

This clonotype was observed at least ten times. CDR3 sequence: CASSPLRDRGSNEQFF. For the CDR3, the DNA is TGTGCCAGCAGTCCGCTCCGGGACAGGGGTTCAAATGAGCAGTTCTTC. This rearrangement joins TRBV6-6 to TRBJ2-1; TRBD1 matches at 10 bases. Germline CDR1 MNHNY, CDR2 SVGAGI (reference sequence). The CDR3 covers 16 residues. With V trimmed by 5 bases and J by 7 bases, 11 bases remained unmatched.